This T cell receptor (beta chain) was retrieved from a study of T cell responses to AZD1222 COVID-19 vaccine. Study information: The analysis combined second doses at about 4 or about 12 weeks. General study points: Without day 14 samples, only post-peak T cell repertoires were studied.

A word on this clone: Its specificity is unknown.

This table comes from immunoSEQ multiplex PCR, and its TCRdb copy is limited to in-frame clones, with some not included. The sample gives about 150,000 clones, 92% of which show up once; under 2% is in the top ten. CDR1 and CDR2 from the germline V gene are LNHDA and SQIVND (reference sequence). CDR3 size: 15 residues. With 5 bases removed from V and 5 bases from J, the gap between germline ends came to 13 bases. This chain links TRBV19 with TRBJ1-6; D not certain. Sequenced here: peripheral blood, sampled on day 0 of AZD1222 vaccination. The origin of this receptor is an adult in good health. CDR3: CASSSRHVDNSPLHF. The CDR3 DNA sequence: TGTGCCAGTAGTTCACGACACGTCGATAATTCACCCCTCCACTTT.